This T cell receptor beta chain was documented in a study of T cell responses to AZD1222 COVID-19 vaccine. General study points: It should be noted that donors were predominantly white British and more often female, and clonal diversity was possibly underestimated. CD4 TCRs associated with vaccination spanned spike, dominating at 160-218 and 743-854.

In regard to this clone: The target antigen is unknown.

Second doses were pooled across both intervals (about 4 or about 12 weeks). Data came from immunoSEQ multiplex PCR; TCRdb stores just in-frame clones and leaves some out. The data contain some 140,000 clones, approximately 95% of them singletons. Germline V CDR1 and CDR2: SNHLY, FYNNEI. The CDR3 loop spans 13 amino acids. The ends were cut back, 5 bases at V and 3 bases at J, with 10 bases in the middle. The TCR was taken from an adult who received the AZD1222 COVID-19 vaccine. The sequences come from peripheral blood, collected 28 days after the second AZD1222 dose. The gene calls are TRBV2 and TRBJ1-1; unclear D gene. CDR3 amino acids: CASSLSGYTEAFF. DNA of the CDR3: TGTGCCAGCAGTCTATCGGGTTACACTGAAGCTTTCTTT.